Each of the 28 T cell receptor beta chains below was sequenced from the same sample in a study of T cells in localized non-small cell lung cancer. The method was immunoSEQ multiplex PCR; TCRdb's version includes in-frame clones alone and lacks a portion of them. The sample holds some 64,000 clones; 75% to 85% are singletons and the top ten take under 5%. This material consisted of PBMCs, taken before any cancer treatment. These receptors all come from a man aged 40 to 70 with stage II lung adenocarcinoma.

The chain recombines TRBV5-5 with TRBJ1-1; TRBD1 might be the D (5 bases). V lost 5 bases to trimming and J lost 5 bases, with 13 bases between them. In germline, CDR1 is SGHKS, CDR2 YYEKEE (reference sequence). The CDR3 totals 13 residues. CDR3 protein: CASRRRAGTEAFF. CDR3 bases: TGTGCCAGCAGGCGTCGAGCAGGGACTGAAGCTTTCTTT.

The chain uses TRBV30 and TRBJ1-5, with TRBD1 as a possible D gene (6 bases). This CDR3 spans 13 amino acids. V lost 5 bases to trimming and J lost 1 base, with 9 bases between them. Germline loops: CDR1 GTSNPN, CDR2 SVGIG (reference sequence). CDR3 protein: CAWSGASNQPQHF. The CDR3 bases are TGTGCCTGGTCAGGGGCGAGCAATCAGCCCCAGCATTTT.

The genes are TRBV29-1 and TRBJ2-2; D remains unclear. Germline values: CDR1 SQVTM, CDR2 ANQGSEA. CDR3 length: 14 amino acids. Trimming took off 6 bases at V and 4 bases at J, with 15 bases between the two ends. The CDR3 spells CSVLTERFTGELFF. The CDR3 coding sequence is TGCAGCGTCCTGACCGAAAGGTTCACCGGGGAGCTGTTTTTT.

The chain uses TRBV5-8 and TRBJ2-5; no definite D call. Trimming pared 0 bases from V and 4 bases from J, leaving 10 bases between. The V gene's germline CDR1 is SGHTS and CDR2 YDEGEE. The length of the CDR3 is 14 residues. In DNA, the CDR3 is TGTGCCAGCAGCTTGGGTGTTGGCTTAGAGACCCAGTACTTC. The encoded protein is CASSLGVGLETQYF.

The V and J genes are TRBV21-1 and TRBJ2-3; the table assigns TRBD1, which was not confirmed against the DNA. TRBV21-1 is listed as a pseudogene. The CDR3 spans 15 residues. The CDR3, as DNA: TGTGCCAGCAGCAAAGCGTGGAGACAGGGAGATACGCAGTATTTT. Its translation is CASSKAWRQGDTQYF.

The chain has TRBV18 and TRBJ1-4; no clear D. V lost 1 base and J lost 0, with 3 bases in between. Per germline, CDR1 KGHSH and CDR2 LQKENI. The CDR3 extends over 14 amino acids. CDR3 loop: CASSPLATNEKLFF. Here the CDR3 DNA reads TGTGCCAGCTCACCACTCGCAACTAATGAAAAACTGTTTTTT. Full variable domain (remainder filled in from reference TRBV18 and TRBJ1-4): NAGVMQNPRHLVRRRGQEARLRCSPMKGHSHVYWYRQLPEEGLKFMVYLQKENIIDESGMPKERFSAEFPKEGPSILRIQQVVRGDSAAYFCASSPLATNEKLFFGSGTQLSVL.

This clone was counted a single time. The CDR3 nucleotides read TGTGCCAGCAGCGTAGGTGAGGGGGCTACTGGAAACACCATATATTTT. This gives the protein CASSVGEGATGNTIYF. The chain couples TRBV9 to TRBJ1-3, with TRBD1 matching over 7 bases. CDR1 is SGDLS, CDR2 YYNGEE, per germline. The ends lost 0 bases at V and 2 bases at J; junction bases unmatched: 5. CDR3 size: 16 residues.

This CDR3 is CASSEWKGGGTEAFF. The CDR3 DNA is TGTGCCAGCAGTGAGTGGAAGGGAGGAGGAACTGAAGCTTTCTTT. The rearrangement links TRBV2 to TRBJ1-1; D not certain. V was pared by 3 bases and J by 5 bases, with 16 bases between. The CDR3 sequence is 15 residues long. Germline assignment: CDR1 SNHLY and CDR2 FYNNEI.

There are a few counts of this clone. The rearrangement uses TRBV5-4 and TRBJ2-2; a weak D match, TRBD1 (6 bases). This CDR3 has 15 residues. Germline loops: CDR1 SGHNT, CDR2 YYREEE (reference sequence). V was pared by 2 bases and J by 4 bases, with 12 bases between. This CDR3 reads CASSLQGRSTGELFF. CDR3 bases: TGTGCCAGCAGCTTACAGGGACGGAGCACCGGGGAGCTGTTTTTT.

The chain links TRBV7-8 to TRBJ1-2; TRBD1 aligns across 9 bases. Germline trimming cut 1 base from V and 6 bases from J; bases unmatched to any gene: 6. CDR1 SGHVS and CDR2 FQNEAQ come from the germline V gene. This CDR3 region has 15 residues. CDR3 loop: CASSLGDRGKNGYTF. CDR3 DNA: TGTGCCAGCAGCTTAGGCGACAGGGGGAAGAATGGCTACACCTTC.

The chain carries TRBV11-1 and TRBJ2-5; possibly TRBD2 for D (5 bases). Germline V gene sequence: CDR1 SGHAT, CDR2 FQDESV (reference sequence). The CDR3 extends over 14 amino acids. V lost 2 bases, J lost 5 bases, and 12 bases lay in between. The CDR3 region is CASSLSRVMETQYF. DNA for the CDR3: TGTGCCAGCAGCTTATCGCGGGTGATGGAGACCCAGTACTTC.

The chain has TRBV9 and TRBJ1-1, with 7 bases aligning to TRBD1. The CDR3 length is 15 residues. Germline loops: CDR1 SGDLS, CDR2 YYNGEE. The V gene end was trimmed by 3 bases and the J gene end by 0 bases; junction bases not matched to a gene: 5. CDR3 loop: CASSAQTGMNTEAFF. In nucleotides, the CDR3 is TGTGCCAGCAGCGCCCAGACAGGGATGAACACTGAAGCTTTCTTT.

V is TRBV5-1 and J is TRBJ2-6, with no clear D. The V gene lost 2 bases and the J gene lost 0 bases, with 9 bases spanning the gap. Germline CDR1 and CDR2: SGHRS and YFSETQ. The CDR3 totals 16 residues. The CDR3: CASSFQASSGANVLTF. For the CDR3, the DNA is TGCGCCAGCAGCTTCCAGGCTAGCTCTGGGGCCAACGTCCTGACTTTC.

This clone was recorded only once. The gene calls are TRBV5-1 and TRBJ1-4, with D maybe TRBD1 (6 bases). The CDR3 covers 13 residues. Trimming left V 4 bases short and J 8 bases short, with 12 bases between. Germline V gene data show CDR1 as SGHRS and CDR2 as YFSETQ. CDR3 loop: CASSKGQGEKLFF. The CDR3, as DNA: TGCGCCAGCAGCAAGGGACAAGGGGAAAAACTGTTTTTT.

This chain uses TRBV19 with TRBJ2-3, with D perhaps TRBD2 (6 bases). V lost 5 bases to trimming and J lost 3 bases, with 9 bases between them. Looked up from germline, CDR1 is LNHDA and CDR2 is SQIVND (reference sequence). CDR3 length: 13 amino acids. CDR3: CASSPEGTDTQYF. DNA for the CDR3: TGTGCCAGTAGTCCGGAGGGTACAGATACGCAGTATTTT.

The chain employs TRBV6-5 and TRBJ1-1, with a weak D call TRBD1 (5 bases). The germline V and J ends were trimmed by 3 bases and 0 bases, with 8 bases remaining between them. The V gene's germline CDR1 is MNHEY and CDR2 SVGAGI. The CDR3 runs to 14 residues. The CDR3 loop is CASSYQGLNTEAFF. The CDR3 DNA follows: TGTGCCAGCAGTTATCAGGGTCTGAACACTGAAGCTTTCTTT.

This chain links TRBV19 with TRBJ1-5; D gene ambiguous. CDR1 is LNHDA and CDR2 is SQIVND in the germline V gene (reference sequence). Trimming left V 2 bases short and J 0 bases short, with 8 bases between. The CDR3 has 15 residues. DNA for the CDR3: TGTGCCAGTAGTATAAAAGGGAGTAGCAATCAGCCCCAGCATTTT. Residues: CASSIKGSSNQPQHF.

This clone was seen a handful of times. J is TRBJ2-1 and V is TRBV4-1; either TRBD1 or TRBD2 may supply D (7 bases each). The CDR3 runs to 16 residues. V lost 5 bases and J 5 bases, leaving 19 bases between the germline ends. Germline assignment: CDR1 MGHRA and CDR2 YSYEKL. The CDR3 DNA follows: TGCGCCAGCAGCGCAAGAAGGGGGCGGGAGCACAATGAGCAGTTCTTC. Protein: CASSARRGREHNEQFF.

This chain uses TRBV7-2 with TRBJ2-7; a weak D match, TRBD2 (5 bases). In germline, CDR1 is SGHTA, CDR2 FQGNSA. Trimming removed 1 base at V and 2 bases at J, with 9 bases between. This CDR3 spans 14 amino acids. This CDR3 is CASSLGTQTYEQYF. The CDR3 bases are TGTGCCAGCAGCTTAGGGACTCAAACCTACGAGCAGTACTTC.

The rearrangement links TRBV30 to TRBJ2-6; TRBD1 aligns across 8 bases. With 7 bases clipped from V and 3 bases from J, the junction kept 5 bases outside the gene matches. CDR3 size: 14 residues. CDR1 is GTSNPN, CDR2 SVGIG, per germline (reference sequence). DNA for the CDR3: TGTGCCTCGCAGGGGGCTGGTGGGGCCAACGTCCTGACTTTC. This gives the protein CASQGAGGANVLTF. The full variable domain, rest sourced from reference TRBV30 and TRBJ2-6, is SQTIHQWPATLVQPVGSPLSLECTVEGTSNPNLYWYRQAAGRGLQLLFYSVGIGQISSEVPQNLSASRPQDRQFILSSKKLLLSDSGFYLCASQGAGGANVLTFGAGSRLTVL.

The genes are TRBV27 and TRBJ2-7; D is unclear. CDR3 length: 14 residues. V was pared by 2 bases and J by 5 bases, with 13 bases between. The germline V gene has CDR1 MNHEY and CDR2 SMNVEV (reference sequence). CDR3: CASSLNMAIDEQYF. The CDR3 nucleotides read TGTGCCAGCAGTTTAAACATGGCGATAGACGAGCAGTACTTC.

This clone was observed once. The genes are TRBV19 and TRBJ2-1; TRBD2 is a possible D gene (6 bases). Germline-derived CDR1 and CDR2 are LNHDA and SQIVND (reference sequence). V dropped 6 bases and J dropped 6 bases, with 18 bases sitting between them. This CDR3 contains 15 residues. The CDR3 coding sequence is TGTGCCAGTAGATCCTTGGACGGGAGAGGCAATGAGCAGTTCTTC. Protein product: CASRSLDGRGNEQFF. Together with reference TRBV19 and TRBJ2-1, the CDR3 gives the full variable domain: DGGITQSPKYLFRKEGQNVTLSCEQNLNHDAMYWYRQDPGQGLRLIYYSQIVNDFQKGDIAEGYSVSREKKESFPLTVTSAQKNPTAFYLCASRSLDGRGNEQFFGPGTRLTVL.

The chain is built from TRBV5-1 and TRBJ2-7; D unresolved. Looked up from germline, CDR1 is SGHRS and CDR2 is YFSETQ. Trimming shortened V by 0 bases and J by 2 bases, and 6 bases separated the two germline ends. The CDR3 consists of 13 residues. DNA of the CDR3: TGCGCCAGCAGCTTGGCCGGTCCCTACGAGCAGTACTTC. It encodes CASSLAGPYEQYF.

The chain links TRBV12-5 to TRBJ1-4, with 7 nucleotides matching TRBD1. There are 14 residues in the CDR3. Germline lookup yields CDR1 LGHNT and CDR2 FRNRAP. With V trimmed by 4 bases and J by 8 bases, 7 bases remained unmatched. CDR3 coding DNA: TGTGCTAGTGGTTCCGGACAGGAGAAGGAAAAACTGTTTTTT. Translated, it gives CASGSGQEKEKLFF.

This clone was observed a few times. The chain links TRBV19 to TRBJ1-1; 9 bases line up with TRBD1. Germline trimming cut 5 bases from V and 6 bases from J; bases unmatched to any gene: 7. The CDR3 runs 14 residues. Germline CDR1 reads LNHDA; CDR2 reads SQIVND (reference sequence). CDR3 bases: TGTGCCAGTAGTCCCACAGGGGGCAGGGCTGAAGCTTTCTTT. This codes for CASSPTGGRAEAFF.

The chain has TRBV2 and TRBJ2-7; TRBD1 matches 9 bases. The germline V gene encodes CDR1 SNHLY and CDR2 FYNNEI. V lost 1 base, J lost 9 bases, and 10 bases stayed unmatched. CDR3 size: 15 residues. This CDR3 is CASSEVGTGINPQYF. The CDR3 nucleotides read TGTGCCAGCAGTGAAGTAGGGACAGGGATCAATCCGCAGTACTTC.

The rearrangement joins TRBV2 to TRBJ1-1; D gene unclear. The CDR3 spans 13 residues. Trimming took off 1 base at V and 0 bases at J, with 3 bases between the two ends. The germline V gene encodes CDR1 SNHLY and CDR2 FYNNEI. The CDR3 region has the DNA TGTGCCAGCAGTGAAGATATGAACACTGAAGCTTTCTTT. It translates to CASSEDMNTEAFF.

The chain combines TRBV10-3 with TRBJ1-1, with a tentative D call TRBD1 (6 bases). Germline V CDR1 and CDR2: ENHRY, SYGVKD. Between the trimmed V and J ends, which lost 7 bases and 1 base, there was a span of 7 bases. The CDR3 is 12 residues long. This CDR3 is CAIKGGNTEAFF. The CDR3 nucleotides read TGTGCCATCAAGGGGGGGAACACTGAAGCTTTCTTT.